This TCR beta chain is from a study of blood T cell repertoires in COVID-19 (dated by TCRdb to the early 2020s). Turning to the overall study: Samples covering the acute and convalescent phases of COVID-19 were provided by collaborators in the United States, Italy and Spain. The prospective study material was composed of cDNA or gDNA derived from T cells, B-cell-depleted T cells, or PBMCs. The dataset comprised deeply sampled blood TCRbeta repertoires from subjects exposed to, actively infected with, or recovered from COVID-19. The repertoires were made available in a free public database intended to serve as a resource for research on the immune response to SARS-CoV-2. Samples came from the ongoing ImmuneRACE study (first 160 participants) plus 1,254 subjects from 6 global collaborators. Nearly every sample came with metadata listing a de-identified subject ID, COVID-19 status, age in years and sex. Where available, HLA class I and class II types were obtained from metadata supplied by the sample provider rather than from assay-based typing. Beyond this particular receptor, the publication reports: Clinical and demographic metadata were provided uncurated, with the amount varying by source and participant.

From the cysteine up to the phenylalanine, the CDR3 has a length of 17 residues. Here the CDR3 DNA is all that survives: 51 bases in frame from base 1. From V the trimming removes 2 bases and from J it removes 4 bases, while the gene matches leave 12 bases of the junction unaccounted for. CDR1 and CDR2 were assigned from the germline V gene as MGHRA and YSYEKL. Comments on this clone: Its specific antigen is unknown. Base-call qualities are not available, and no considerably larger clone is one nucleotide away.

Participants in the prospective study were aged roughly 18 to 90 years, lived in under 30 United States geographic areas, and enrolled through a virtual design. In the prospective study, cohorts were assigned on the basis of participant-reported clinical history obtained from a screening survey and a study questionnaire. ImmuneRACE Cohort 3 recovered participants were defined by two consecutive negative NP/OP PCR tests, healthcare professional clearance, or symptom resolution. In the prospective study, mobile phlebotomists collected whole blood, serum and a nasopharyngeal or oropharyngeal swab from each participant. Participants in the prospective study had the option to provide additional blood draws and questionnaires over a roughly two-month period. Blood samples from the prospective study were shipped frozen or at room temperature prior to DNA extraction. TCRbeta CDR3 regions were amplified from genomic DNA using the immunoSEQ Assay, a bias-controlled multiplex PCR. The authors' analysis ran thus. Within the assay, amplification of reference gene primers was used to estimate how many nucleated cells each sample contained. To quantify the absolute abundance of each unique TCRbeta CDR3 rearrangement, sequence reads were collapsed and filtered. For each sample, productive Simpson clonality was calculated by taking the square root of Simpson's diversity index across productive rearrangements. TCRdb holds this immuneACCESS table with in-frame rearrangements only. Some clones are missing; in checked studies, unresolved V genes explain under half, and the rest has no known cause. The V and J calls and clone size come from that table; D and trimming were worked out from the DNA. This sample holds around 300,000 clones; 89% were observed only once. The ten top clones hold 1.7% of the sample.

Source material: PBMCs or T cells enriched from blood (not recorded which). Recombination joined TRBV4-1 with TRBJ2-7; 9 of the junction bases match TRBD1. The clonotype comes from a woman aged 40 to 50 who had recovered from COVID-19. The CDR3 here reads CASSQTTGTGTVYEQYF. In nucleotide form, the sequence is TGCGCCAGCAGCCAAACAACCGGGACAGGGACGGTTTACGAGCAGTACTTC.